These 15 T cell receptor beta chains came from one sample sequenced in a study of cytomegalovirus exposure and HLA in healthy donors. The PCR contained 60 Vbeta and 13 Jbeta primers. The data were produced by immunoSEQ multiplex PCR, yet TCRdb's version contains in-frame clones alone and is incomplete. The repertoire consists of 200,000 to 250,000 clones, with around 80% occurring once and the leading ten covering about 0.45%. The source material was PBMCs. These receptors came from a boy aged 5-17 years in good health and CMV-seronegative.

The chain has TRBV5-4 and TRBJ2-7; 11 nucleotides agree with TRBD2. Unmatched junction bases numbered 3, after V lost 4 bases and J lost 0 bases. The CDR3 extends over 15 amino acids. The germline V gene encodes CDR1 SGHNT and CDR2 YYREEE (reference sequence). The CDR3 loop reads CASSEGLAVSYEQYF. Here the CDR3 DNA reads TGTGCCAGCAGCGAGGGACTAGCGGTCTCCTACGAGCAGTACTTC.

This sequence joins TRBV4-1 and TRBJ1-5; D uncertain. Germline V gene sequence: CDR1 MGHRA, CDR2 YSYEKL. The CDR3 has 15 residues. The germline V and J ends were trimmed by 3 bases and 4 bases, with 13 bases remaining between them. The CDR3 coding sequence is TGCGCCAGCAGCCACAATTCAGGTTATAATCAGCCCCAGCATTTT. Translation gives CASSHNSGYNQPQHF.

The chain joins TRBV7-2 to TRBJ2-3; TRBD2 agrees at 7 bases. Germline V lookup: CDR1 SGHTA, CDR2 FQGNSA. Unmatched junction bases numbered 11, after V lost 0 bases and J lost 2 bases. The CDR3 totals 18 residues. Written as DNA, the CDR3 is TGTGCCAGCAGCTTAGCGCGCGGGGAGGGTCGTCACACAGATACGCAGTATTTT. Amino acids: CASSLARGEGRHTDTQYF.

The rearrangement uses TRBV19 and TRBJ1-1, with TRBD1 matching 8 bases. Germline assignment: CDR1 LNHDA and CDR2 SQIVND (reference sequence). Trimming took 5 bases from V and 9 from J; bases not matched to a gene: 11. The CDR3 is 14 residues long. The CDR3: CASSGWTGRLKAFF. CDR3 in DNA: TGTGCCAGTAGTGGGTGGACAGGGCGGCTTAAAGCTTTCTTT. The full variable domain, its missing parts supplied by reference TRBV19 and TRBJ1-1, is DGGITQSPKYLFRKEGQNVTLSCEQNLNHDAMYWYRQDPGQGLRLIYYSQIVNDFQKGDIAEGYSVSREKKESFPLTVTSAQKNPTAFYLCASSGWTGRLKAFFGQGTRLTVV.

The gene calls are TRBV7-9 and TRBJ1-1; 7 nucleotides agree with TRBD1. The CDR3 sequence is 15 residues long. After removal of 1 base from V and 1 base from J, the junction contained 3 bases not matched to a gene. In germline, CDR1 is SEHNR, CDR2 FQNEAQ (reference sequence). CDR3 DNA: TGTGCCAGCAGCTTAGACAGGGGCTCGAACACTGAAGCTTTCTTT. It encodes CASSLDRGSNTEAFF.

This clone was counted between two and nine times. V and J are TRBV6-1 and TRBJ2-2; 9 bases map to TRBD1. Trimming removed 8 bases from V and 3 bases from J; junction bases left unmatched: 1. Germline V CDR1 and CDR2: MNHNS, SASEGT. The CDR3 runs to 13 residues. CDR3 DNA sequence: TGTGCCAGCGGGGACAGGGACACCGGGGAGCTGTTTTTT. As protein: CASGDRDTGELFF.

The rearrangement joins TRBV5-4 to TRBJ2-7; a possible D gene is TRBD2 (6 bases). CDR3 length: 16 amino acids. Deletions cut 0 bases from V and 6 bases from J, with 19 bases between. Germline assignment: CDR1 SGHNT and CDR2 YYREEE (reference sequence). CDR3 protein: CASSLAPGRVLSEQYF. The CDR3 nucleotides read TGTGCCAGCAGCTTGGCGCCCGGGAGAGTCTTGAGCGAGCAGTACTTC.

The CDR3 coding sequence is TGTGCCAGCAGCCATGACAGCGACACTGAAGCTTTCTTT. Its protein product is CASSHDSDTEAFF. The gene calls are TRBV5-6 and TRBJ1-1; a weak D match, TRBD1 (5 bases). Germline CDR1 SGHDT, CDR2 YYEEEE. The CDR3 extends over 13 amino acids. V was trimmed by 4 bases and J by 3 bases, leaving 10 bases between them.

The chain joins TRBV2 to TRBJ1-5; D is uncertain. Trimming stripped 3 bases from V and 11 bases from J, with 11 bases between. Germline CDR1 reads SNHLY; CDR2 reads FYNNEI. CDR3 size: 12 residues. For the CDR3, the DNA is TGTGCCAGCAGTGATGACTTGGGAGCCCAGCATTTT. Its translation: CASSDDLGAQHF.

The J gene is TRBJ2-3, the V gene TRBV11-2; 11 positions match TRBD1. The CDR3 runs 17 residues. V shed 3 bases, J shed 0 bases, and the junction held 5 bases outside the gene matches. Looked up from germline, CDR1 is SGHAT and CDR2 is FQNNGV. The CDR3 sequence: CASSFVGTGGSTDTQYF. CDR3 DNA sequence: TGTGCCAGCAGCTTCGTTGGGACAGGGGGGAGCACAGATACGCAGTATTTT.

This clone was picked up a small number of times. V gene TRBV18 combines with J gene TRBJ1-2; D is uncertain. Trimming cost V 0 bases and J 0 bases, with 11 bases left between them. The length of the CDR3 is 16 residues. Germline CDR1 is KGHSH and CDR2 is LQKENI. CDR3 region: CASSPPGRGTNYGYTF. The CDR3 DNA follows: TGTGCCAGCTCACCACCGGGTCGAGGGACTAACTATGGCTACACCTTC. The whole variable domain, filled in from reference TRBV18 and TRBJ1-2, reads NAGVMQNPRHLVRRRGQEARLRCSPMKGHSHVYWYRQLPEEGLKFMVYLQKENIIDESGMPKERFSAEFPKEGPSILRIQQVVRGDSAAYFCASSPPGRGTNYGYTFGSGTRLTVV.

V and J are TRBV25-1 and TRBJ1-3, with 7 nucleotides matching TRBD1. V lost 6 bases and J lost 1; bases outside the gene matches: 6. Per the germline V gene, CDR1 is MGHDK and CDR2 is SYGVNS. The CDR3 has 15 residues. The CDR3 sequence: CASSAATGSGNTIYF. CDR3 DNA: TGTGCCAGCAGCGCCGCGACAGGGTCTGGAAACACCATATATTTT. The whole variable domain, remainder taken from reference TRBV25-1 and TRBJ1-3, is EADIYQTPRYLVIGTGKKITLECSQTMGHDKMYWYQQDPGMELHLIHYSYGVNSTEKGDLSSESTVSRIRTEHFPLTLESARPSHTSQYLCASSAATGSGNTIYFGEGSWLTVV.

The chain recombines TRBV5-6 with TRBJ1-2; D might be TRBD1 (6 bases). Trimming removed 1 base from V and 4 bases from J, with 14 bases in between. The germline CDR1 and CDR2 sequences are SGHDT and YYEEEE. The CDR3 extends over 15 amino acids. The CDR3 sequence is CASSLSDRTFYGYTF. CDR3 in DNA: TGTGCCAGCAGCTTGAGTGACAGGACCTTCTATGGCTACACCTTC.

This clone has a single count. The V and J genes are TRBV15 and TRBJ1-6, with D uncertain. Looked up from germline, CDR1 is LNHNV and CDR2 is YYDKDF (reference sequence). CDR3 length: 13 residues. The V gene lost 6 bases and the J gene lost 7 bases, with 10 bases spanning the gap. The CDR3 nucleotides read TGTGCCACCAGGCGCGAGCTAAATTCACCCCTCCACTTT. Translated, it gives CATRRELNSPLHF.

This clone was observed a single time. The CDR3 is CASSSNERTGPSQETQYF. For the CDR3, the DNA is TGTGCCAGCAGCTCTAATGAAAGGACAGGGCCGTCCCAAGAGACCCAGTACTTC. The chain recombines TRBV13 with TRBJ2-5; 8 bases fit TRBD1. V trimming: 4 bases; J trimming: 1 base; junction bases outside the gene matches: 14. Germline values: CDR1 PRHDT, CDR2 FYEKMQ (reference sequence). The length of the CDR3 is 18 residues.